Below are 22 T cell receptor beta chains sequenced from a single sample in a study of OX40 agonist ivuxolimab in advanced cancers. The library relied on the immunoSEQ multiplex PCR assay. TCRdb obtained this table from immuneACCESS and retained in-frame rearrangements with V and J assigned. These tables miss some clones; where compared with another copy, unresolved V genes account for less than half of the shortfall, and the remainder is unexplained. For this sample there are fewer than 90,000 clones; roughly nine tenths appear just once. 0.7% to 0.9% of the sample is held by the ten biggest clonotypes. The sequences come from CD4+ or CD8+ T cells sorted from blood, collected in a trial of the OX40 agonist ivuxolimab. The receptors were sampled from an adult with an advanced solid tumor such as melanoma, head and neck, liver or kidney cancer.

This clone was recorded once. This chain links TRBV28 with TRBJ2-7; D not resolved. CDR3 length equals 12 residues. V lost 6 bases, J lost 2 bases, and 8 bases lay in between. Germline V lookup: CDR1 MDHEN, CDR2 SYDVKM. CDR3 in DNA: TGTGCCAGCAGAGCCACCGCCTACGAGCAGTACTTC. Translated: CASRATAYEQYF.

This clone was recorded a few times. The CDR3 coding sequence is TGTGCCAGCAGCTTAGGAGGGCCGAACACTGAAGCTTTCTTT. Translating it yields CASSLGGPNTEAFF. This chain uses TRBV7-2 with TRBJ1-1; no clear D. Per germline, CDR1 SGHTA and CDR2 FQGNSA. Trimming left V 1 base short and J 1 base short, with 7 bases between. The CDR3 is 14 residues long.

The chain combines TRBV19 with TRBJ1-5; 7 bases fit TRBD1. The germline CDR1 and CDR2 sequences are LNHDA and SQIVND (reference sequence). This CDR3 is built from 12 residues. V shed 6 bases and J 4 bases; nucleotides not matched to a gene: 0. The CDR3 protein is CASRTGNQPQHF. The CDR3 DNA reads as TGTGCCAGTAGGACAGGGAATCAGCCCCAGCATTTT.

This clone was seen only once. The J gene is TRBJ2-6, the V gene TRBV19, with a weak D call TRBD2 (6 bases). Trimming stripped 5 bases from V and 2 bases from J, with 19 bases between. CDR3 length: 18 residues. CDR1 is LNHDA, CDR2 SQIVND, per germline (reference sequence). In DNA form, the CDR3 reads TGTGCCAGTAGTGGGGCGGGACCCGAGAGAACTGGGGCCAACGTCCTGACTTTC. Translation gives CASSGAGPERTGANVLTF.

V and J are TRBV28 and TRBJ2-3; D call uncertain. V dropped 5 bases and J dropped 6 bases, with 15 bases sitting between them. CDR3 size: 14 residues. The germline gives CDR1 MDHEN, CDR2 SYDVKM. The DNA for the CDR3 is TGTGCCAGCAGTACCCCCTCGTCGGGTGATACGCAGTATTTT. This gives the protein CASSTPSSGDTQYF.

On this clone: Other nucleotide sequences from this sample produce the same CDR3. The chain is built from TRBV7-9 and TRBJ2-4; maybe TRBD2 (5 bases). The ends were cut back, 0 bases at V and 6 bases at J, with 6 bases in the middle. From germline, CDR1 is SEHNR and CDR2 FQNEAQ (reference sequence). The CDR3 runs to 13 residues. The CDR3 sequence is CASSLAEGNIQYF. CDR3 nucleotides: TGTGCCAGCAGCTTAGCAGAGGGAAACATTCAGTACTTC.

The chain links TRBV4-1 to TRBJ2-2; 7 bases line up with TRBD1. The CDR3 runs 16 residues. Germline trimming cut 4 bases from V and 4 bases from J; bases unmatched to any gene: 9. In germline, CDR1 is MGHRA, CDR2 YSYEKL. CDR3 coding DNA: TGCGCCAGCAGCCCAGTTACAGGGGCGTTCACCGGGGAGCTGTTTTTT. It yields the protein CASSPVTGAFTGELFF.

The chain combines TRBV5-1 with TRBJ2-5, with 16 bases aligning to TRBD2. The CDR3 contains 17 residues. Germline V gives CDR1 SGHRS, CDR2 YFSETQ. The V and J ends lost 1 base and 5 bases, in that order; junction bases with no gene match: 5. The CDR3 coding sequence is TGCGCCAGCAGCTTGTCTGGGACTAGCGGGGGGGCGGAGACCCAGTACTTC. Protein: CASSLSGTSGGAETQYF.

The V and J genes are TRBV15 and TRBJ2-3; D is uncertain. The CDR3 consists of 17 residues. CDR1 is LNHNV, CDR2 YYDKDF, per germline (reference sequence). Trimming shortened V by 0 bases and J by 4 bases, and 17 bases separated the two germline ends. The CDR3 region is CATSRDPNRAAADTQYF. CDR3 coding DNA: TGTGCCACCAGCAGAGACCCCAACCGGGCTGCGGCAGATACGCAGTATTTT. Variable domain in full (rest from reference TRBV15 and TRBJ2-3): DAMVIQNPRYQVTQFGKPVTLSCSQTLNHNVMYWYQQKSSQAPKLLFHYYDKDFNNEADTPDNFQSRRPNTSFCFLDIRSPGLGDTAMYLCATSRDPNRAAADTQYFGPGTRLTVL.

V and J are TRBV5-6 and TRBJ1-2; D gene ambiguous. CDR1 and CDR2 (germline): SGHDT, YYEEEE. V was clipped by 4 bases and J by 2 bases, with 12 bases between them. The length of the CDR3 is 14 residues. CDR3 loop: CASSQVGPNYGYTF. For the CDR3, the DNA is TGTGCCAGCAGCCAGGTCGGCCCGAACTATGGCTACACCTTC.

V is TRBV5-6 and J is TRBJ2-1; weak D call: TRBD2 (6 bases). The CDR3 consists of 14 residues. The V end was cut by 3 bases, the J end by 2 bases, with 9 bases between. In germline, CDR1 is SGHDT, CDR2 YYEEEE. CDR3 sequence (DNA): TGTGCCAGCAGCTGGAAGCGGGCCTACAATGAGCAGTTCTTC. Its protein product is CASSWKRAYNEQFF.

The chain links TRBV11-1 to TRBJ1-1, with a tentative D call TRBD1 (6 bases). The CDR3 totals 15 residues. The V end was cut by 4 bases, the J end by 4 bases, with 16 bases between. Per germline, CDR1 SGHAT and CDR2 FQDESV (reference sequence). The CDR3: CASSSGTQALTEAFF. DNA for the CDR3: TGTGCCAGCAGCTCCGGGACACAAGCCCTCACTGAAGCTTTCTTT.

The chain links TRBV19 to TRBJ2-5; D ambiguous. V was pared by 3 bases and J by 5 bases, with 10 bases between. The germline V gene has CDR1 LNHDA and CDR2 SQIVND (reference sequence). The CDR3 contains 13 residues. The CDR3 sequence is CASSMPFGETQYF. Written as DNA, the CDR3 is TGTGCCAGTAGTATGCCATTCGGGGAGACCCAGTACTTC.

The DNA of the CDR3 is TGTGCCAGCGCTCCGGACAGAAACACCGGGGAGCTGTTTTTT. Its translation: CASAPDRNTGELFF. The J gene is TRBJ2-2, the V gene TRBV6-4; possible D gene TRBD1, 6 bases. The V end was cut by 8 bases, the J end by 2 bases, with 12 bases between. This CDR3 is 14 amino acids long. Germline CDR1 and CDR2: MRHNA and SNTAGT.

J is TRBJ2-1 and V is TRBV5-1, with a weak D call TRBD2 (5 bases). Germline assignment: CDR1 SGHRS and CDR2 YFSETQ. Trimming pared 3 bases from V and 8 bases from J, leaving 18 bases between. The CDR3 is 15 amino acids. DNA for the CDR3: TGCGCCAGCAGCTCGGACTCGACCACGGCCGATGAGCAGTTCTTC. Residues: CASSSDSTTADEQFF.

The chain links TRBV6-5 to TRBJ2-7, with TRBD2 matching 11 bases. Germline lookup yields CDR1 MNHEY and CDR2 SVGAGI. V gave up 7 bases and J gave up 6 bases; unmatched junction bases: 8. CDR3 size: 14 residues. The CDR3 region has the DNA TGTGCCAGCACTTTACTAGCGGGGGCTTTCGAGCAGTACTTC. It is translated as CASTLLAGAFEQYF.

This rearrangement joins TRBV7-9 to TRBJ2-5; D is possibly TRBD1 or TRBD2 (5 bases each). Trimming removed 5 bases from V and 1 base from J, with 14 bases in between. The CDR3 consists of 15 residues. Germline CDR1 is SEHNR and CDR2 is FQNEAQ (reference sequence). The CDR3 region has the DNA TGTGCCAGCAGCCCCGTGGGACGGCTCCAAGAGACCCAGTACTTC. Translated: CASSPVGRLQETQYF. The full variable domain, with the rest looked up from reference TRBV7-9 and TRBJ2-5, is DTGVSQNPRHKITKRGQNVTFRCDPISEHNRLYWYRQTLGQGPEFLTYFQNEAQLEKSRLLSDRFSAERPKGSFSTLEIQRTEQGDSAMYLCASSPVGRLQETQYFGPGTRLLVL.

The chain carries TRBV4-3 and TRBJ2-1, with 8 bases that match TRBD2. The junction had 6 bases not matched to a gene; V was cut back by 0 bases and J by 8 bases. Germline lookup yields CDR1 LGHNA and CDR2 YSLEER. The CDR3 is 15 amino acids. The CDR3 DNA reads as TGCGCCAGCAGCCAAGACGGCAGCGGGAGATATGAGCAGTTCTTC. Protein sequence: CASSQDGSGRYEQFF.

The chain has TRBV4-1 and TRBJ2-7, with D perhaps TRBD1 (6 bases). The germline CDR1 and CDR2 sequences are MGHRA and YSYEKL. The CDR3 runs 15 residues. V gave up 1 base and J gave up 3 bases, with 13 bases separating them. CDR3 protein: CASSQADRPNYEQYF. CDR3 DNA sequence: TGCGCCAGCAGCCAAGCTGACAGGCCCAACTACGAGCAGTACTTC.

The V gene is TRBV5-5, the J gene TRBJ1-2; no definite D call. Deletions cut 4 bases from V and 3 bases from J, with 16 bases between. In germline, CDR1 is SGHKS, CDR2 YYEKEE (reference sequence). The CDR3 spans 15 residues. The CDR3 bases are TGTGCCAGCAGCCCGCAGTTAGGAAACTACTATGGCTACACCTTC. Encoded protein: CASSPQLGNYYGYTF.

The chain couples TRBV7-3 to TRBJ2-7; 8 nucleotides agree with TRBD2. CDR3 size: 15 residues. Germline CDR1 reads SGHTA; CDR2 reads FQGTGA. The V segment lost 1 base and the J segment 0 bases; nucleotides outside the gene matches: 2. Here the CDR3 reads CASSLSGRISYEQYF. The DNA of the CDR3 is TGTGCCAGCAGCTTAAGCGGGAGGATCTCCTACGAGCAGTACTTC.

This sequence joins TRBV19 and TRBJ1-5, with 10 bases aligning to TRBD1. This CDR3 has 15 amino acids. Trimming at V came to 5 bases and at J to 9 bases, leaving 10 bases not matched to a gene. Germline assignment: CDR1 LNHDA and CDR2 SQIVND (reference sequence). CDR3 in amino acids: CASSSRDRGDVPQHF. CDR3 in DNA: TGTGCCAGTAGTTCCCGGGACAGGGGTGATGTGCCCCAGCATTTT.